A single sample gave rise to the 16 T cell receptor beta chains below, sequenced in a study of blood T cells in healthy people across ages. A second PCR of about 7 to 12 cycles used a sample-barcoded 5' primer and a J-beta primer mix. TCRdb re-analysed the 5' RACE reads in MiXCR, keeping a single row per CDR3 protein. The sample holds approximately 2,000,000 distinct CDR3 sequences, about two fifths seen once. Sample: blood. Every receptor here comes from a human donor in good health.

CDR3 DNA sequence: TGTGCCTGGAGGGCCAGGCTCCGCACAGATACGCAGTATTTT. This gives the protein CAWRARLRTDTQYF. The chain couples TRBV30 to TRBJ2-3; no clear D. V lost 3 bases and J lost 1, with 11 bases in between. The length of the CDR3 is 14 residues. Germline values: CDR1 GTSNPN, CDR2 SVGIG (reference sequence).

This clonotype was seen more than once but under ten times. The chain recombines TRBV20-1 with TRBJ2-1; D might be TRBD1 or TRBD2, each matching 5 bases. V lost 3 bases, J lost 5 bases, and 17 bases lay in between. The germline V gene encodes CDR1 DFQATT and CDR2 SNEGSKA (reference sequence). This CDR3 contains 15 residues. CDR3 nucleotide sequence: TGCAGTGCTAGCCCCCGAGGGGCCGTACACAATGAGCAGTTCTTC. Protein: CSASPRGAVHNEQFF.

This clonotype was picked up a small number of times. The chain recombines TRBV6-5 with TRBJ2-3, with D possibly TRBD1 on 5 matching bases. This CDR3 comprises 15 residues. V gave up 8 bases and J gave up 5 bases, with 20 bases separating them. The germline gives CDR1 MNHEY, CDR2 SVGAGI. The CDR3 here is CASGQQVDDRDTQYF. The CDR3 DNA is TGTGCCAGCGGTCAACAGGTTGACGATAGAGATACGCAGTATTTT.

This rearrangement joins TRBV6-4 to TRBJ2-3, with D perhaps assigned TRBD1 or TRBD2 (5 bases each). V was trimmed by 6 bases and J by 1 base, leaving 17 bases between them. From germline, CDR1 is MRHNA and CDR2 SNTAGT. The CDR3 consists of 16 residues. CDR3 sequence reads: CASSPGTTFGTDTQYF. For the CDR3, the DNA is TGTGCCAGCAGCCCCGGGACCACCTTTGGCACAGATACGCAGTATTTT.

The V and J genes are TRBV4-1 and TRBJ2-7, with 10 bases that match TRBD2. V gave up 4 bases and J gave up 0 bases; unmatched junction bases: 12. The germline V gene encodes CDR1 MGHRA and CDR2 YSYEKL. The CDR3 totals 18 residues. CDR3 in amino acids: CASSLLSSGGLRSYEQYF. Written as DNA, the CDR3 is TGCGCCAGCAGCCTACTGTCTAGCGGGGGTCTTCGCTCCTACGAGCAGTACTTC.

In this sample, this clonotype turned up once. The chain is built from TRBV7-9 and TRBJ2-7, with 9 bases aligning to TRBD1. Germline trimming cut 1 base from V and 2 bases from J; bases unmatched to any gene: 6. This CDR3 is 16 amino acids long. Germline CDR1 SEHNR, CDR2 FQNEAQ (reference sequence). CDR3 nucleotides: TGTGCCAGCAGCTTAGAGGTGGGACAGGGTACCTACGAGCAGTACTTC. As protein: CASSLEVGQGTYEQYF.

The gene calls are TRBV6-2 or TRBV6-3 and TRBJ1-4; D is unclear. Trimming left V 8 bases short and J 7 bases short, with 20 bases between. The CDR3 runs 15 residues. Per germline, CDR1 MNHEY and CDR2 SVGEGT. The CDR3 DNA sequence: TGTGCCAGCGGAAACATGTGGCGCGTTTCTGAAAAACTGTTTTTT. Protein product: CASGNMWRVSEKLFF.

The chain combines TRBV7-9 with TRBJ1-1; the D gene is possibly TRBD1 (5 bases). The V gene's germline CDR1 is SEHNR and CDR2 FQNEAQ (reference sequence). The CDR3 consists of 16 residues. Trimming removed 1 base from V and 0 bases from J, with 12 bases in between. The CDR3 region has the DNA TGTGCCAGCAGCTTAGTAGAGCAGGGAGTGAACACTGAAGCTTTCTTT. Translated, it gives CASSLVEQGVNTEAFF.

This clonotype was counted only a few times. This chain joins TRBV7-9 and TRBJ2-5; D may be TRBD1 or TRBD2 (5 bases each). The CDR3 consists of 14 residues. Germline V gene lookup returns CDR1 SEHNR and CDR2 FQNEAQ (reference sequence). With 5 bases removed from V and 5 bases from J, the gap between germline ends came to 15 bases. This CDR3 reads CASSPPGAEETQYF. CDR3 DNA: TGTGCCAGCAGCCCCCCCGGGGCCGAGGAGACCCAGTACTTC.

The V call is TRBV5-8, the J call TRBJ1-1, with D unclear. The germline V gene encodes CDR1 SGHTS and CDR2 YDEGEE. V dropped 0 bases and J dropped 6 bases, with 15 bases sitting between them. The length of the CDR3 is 15 residues. The CDR3 is CASSLATAGFAEAFF. The CDR3 bases are TGTGCCAGCAGCTTGGCGACCGCCGGCTTTGCTGAAGCTTTCTTT.

This clonotype turned up a few times. This chain joins TRBV20-1 and TRBJ2-7; no definite D call. V lost 4 bases and J lost 1, with 11 bases in between. Germline V CDR1 and CDR2: DFQATT, SNEGSKA (reference sequence). The CDR3 is 13 amino acids. The CDR3 DNA reads TGCAGTGCTATCACTACGGGTTCCTACGAGCAGTACTTC. It codes for CSAITTGSYEQYF.

The chain has TRBV29-1 and TRBJ1-4; D remains unclear. The V gene's germline CDR1 is SQVTM and CDR2 ANQGSEA. Trimming removed 3 bases from V and 7 bases from J, with 12 bases in between. The CDR3 sequence is 13 residues long. CDR3 bases: TGCAGCGTTGATTTAGGGTTGGGTGAAAAACTGTTTTTT. This gives the protein CSVDLGLGEKLFF.

This clonotype occurred a few times. The rearrangement joins TRBV11-2 to TRBJ2-3; weak D call: TRBD2 (5 bases). Per germline, CDR1 SGHAT and CDR2 FQNNGV. The CDR3 has 16 residues. V dropped 5 bases and J dropped 0 bases, with 15 bases sitting between them. The DNA of the CDR3 is TGTGCCAGCAGCGCCCACCCCAGCGGTAGCACAGATACGCAGTATTTT. Residues: CASSAHPSGSTDTQYF.

CDR3: CASSQARGYEQFF. CDR3 coding DNA: TGTGCCAGCTCACAGGCTCGGGGATATGAGCAGTTCTTC. This chain uses TRBV18 with TRBJ2-1, with a weak D call TRBD2 (5 bases). Per the germline V gene, CDR1 is KGHSH and CDR2 is LQKENI. This CDR3 region has 13 residues. V lost 4 bases to trimming and J lost 8 bases, with 12 bases between them.

This clonotype was observed a few times. The chain joins TRBV29-1 to TRBJ2-5, with D unclear. Germline-derived CDR1 and CDR2 are SQVTM and ANQGSEA. Trimming cost V 4 bases and J 4 bases, with 10 bases left between them. This CDR3 spans 12 amino acids. DNA of the CDR3: TGCAGCGTTGGGGCAGAACCAGAGACCCAGTACTTC. It codes for CSVGAEPETQYF.

The J gene is TRBJ1-1, the V gene TRBV28, with D unresolved. CDR3 length equals 13 residues. V shed 10 bases and J shed 0 bases, with 12 bases lying between them. Germline lookup yields CDR1 MDHEN and CDR2 SYDVKM. This CDR3 reads CATYSELNTEAFF. The DNA of the CDR3 is TGTGCCACTTACAGCGAACTGAACACTGAAGCTTTCTTT. Full variable domain (remainder filled in from reference TRBV28 and TRBJ1-1): DVKVTQSSRYLVKRTGEKVFLECVQDMDHENMFWYRQDPGLGLRLIYFSYDVKMKEKGDIPEGYSVSREKKERFSLILESASTNQTSMYLCATYSELNTEAFFGQGTRLTVV.